The clone carrying this T cell receptor (beta chain) was picked up many times. Regions amplified from RNA transcripts were the TCR beta CDR3 regions. The TCR CDR3 first-round RT-PCR relied on the HTBI primer set. TCRdb redid the calling of the multiplex PCR reads with MiXCR, one entry per CDR3 protein. The sample has under 650,000 distinct CDR3 sequences, 15% to 20% seen once. Hyperthyroidism of Graves' type that showed no ophthalmopathy progression within 18 months was stable. Patients aged 18 to 65 with hyperthyroidism were newly diagnosed, with duration under 2 months. These data are taken from a study of T cells in Graves' hyperthyroidism and ophthalmopathy. There are 16 residues in the CDR3. Germline V lookup: CDR1 LGHDT, CDR2 YNNKEL (reference sequence). J gave up 5 bases and V 0 bases, and 5 bases lay outside the gene matches.

The genes are TRBV3-1 and TRBJ2-3; 10 nucleotides align to TRBD2. The receptor was derived from a woman in her 30s with Graves' hyperthyroidism. Sequenced material: blood. CDR3 amino acids: CASSQDRLAGLDTQYF. CDR3 coding DNA: TGTGCCAGCAGCCAAGACCGACTAGCGGGCTTAGATACGCAGTATTTT.